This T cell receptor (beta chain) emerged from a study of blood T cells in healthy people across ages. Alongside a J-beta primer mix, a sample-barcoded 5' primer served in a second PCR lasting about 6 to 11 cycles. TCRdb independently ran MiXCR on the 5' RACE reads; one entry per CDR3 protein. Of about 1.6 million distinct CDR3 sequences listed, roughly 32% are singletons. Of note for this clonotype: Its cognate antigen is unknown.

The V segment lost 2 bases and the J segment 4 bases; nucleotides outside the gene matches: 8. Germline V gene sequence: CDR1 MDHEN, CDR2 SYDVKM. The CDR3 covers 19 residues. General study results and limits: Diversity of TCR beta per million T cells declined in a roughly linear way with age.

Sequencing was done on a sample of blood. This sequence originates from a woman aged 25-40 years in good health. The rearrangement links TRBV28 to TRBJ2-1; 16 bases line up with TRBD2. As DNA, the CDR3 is TGTGCCAGCAGTTTAGCCGGGACTAGCGGGAGGGCCGTTTACAATGAGCAGTTCTTC. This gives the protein CASSLAGTSGRAVYNEQFF.